These 26 T cell receptor beta chains share one sample of origin, sequenced in a study of technical replicates of blood from a handful of donors. Here immunoSEQ multiplex PCR was the method, and the copy in TCRdb shows in-frame clones only, minus some. The repertoire has more than 65,000 clones, about nine tenths of them found once; the top ten carry approximately 0.34%. Sequencing was done on a sample of T cells isolated from PBMCs. All receptors come from a human donor in good health.

The J gene is TRBJ2-7, the V gene TRBV18; 7 nucleotides match TRBD1. The germline gives CDR1 KGHSH, CDR2 LQKENI. With 6 bases clipped from V and 3 bases from J, the junction kept 8 bases outside the gene matches. This CDR3 has 14 amino acids. The CDR3 region is CASSPIRDSYEQYF. The CDR3 DNA is TGTGCCAGCTCGCCTATCCGGGACAGCTACGAGCAGTACTTC. The whole variable domain, filled in from reference TRBV18 and TRBJ2-7, reads NAGVMQNPRHLVRRRGQEARLRCSPMKGHSHVYWYRQLPEEGLKFMVYLQKENIIDESGMPKERFSAEFPKEGPSILRIQQVVRGDSAAYFCASSPIRDSYEQYFGPGTRLTVT.

This clone has a single count. The V call is TRBV19, the J call TRBJ1-2; D gene unclear. In germline, CDR1 is LNHDA, CDR2 SQIVND (reference sequence). V shed 1 base and J shed 2 bases, with 11 bases lying between them. This CDR3 is 15 amino acids long. For the CDR3, the DNA is TGTGCCAGTAGTATAGTACTGTCGGAGAACTATGGCTACACCTTC. The encoded protein is CASSIVLSENYGYTF. Drawing the rest from reference TRBV19 and TRBJ1-2, the complete variable domain is DGGITQSPKYLFRKEGQNVTLSCEQNLNHDAMYWYRQDPGQGLRLIYYSQIVNDFQKGDIAEGYSVSREKKESFPLTVTSAQKNPTAFYLCASSIVLSENYGYTFGSGTRLTVV.

This clone turned up a few times. The chain employs TRBV4-1 and TRBJ2-7, with 9 nucleotides matching TRBD1. The CDR3 is 16 residues long. Per germline, CDR1 MGHRA and CDR2 YSYEKL. V lost 4 bases to trimming and J lost 2 bases; unmatched junction nucleotides: 9. In DNA, the CDR3 is TGCGCCAGCAGCCGAGCCAGGACAGGGGTACCCTACGAGCAGTACTTC. The encoded protein is CASSRARTGVPYEQYF.

This clone appeared once. The genes are TRBV9 and TRBJ1-2; D gene unclear. The V end lost 3 bases, the J end lost 8 bases, and 20 bases lay between the germline ends. The CDR3 runs 15 residues. CDR1 is SGDLS and CDR2 is YYNGEE in the germline V gene. CDR3 in amino acids: CASSALTKPGGGYTF. The CDR3 nucleotides read TGTGCCAGCAGCGCATTGACAAAACCAGGTGGAGGCTACACCTTC.

The table lists this clone with a count of one. The chain is built from TRBV15 and TRBJ2-1, with TRBD2 matching over 8 bases. CDR1 and CDR2 (germline): LNHNV, YYDKDF (reference sequence). V shed 1 base, J shed 8 bases, and the junction held 7 bases outside the gene matches. The CDR3 covers 15 residues. Here the CDR3 DNA reads TGTGCCACCAGCAGAGGGACTAGCCGAACCGATGAGCAGTTCTTC. Protein product: CATSRGTSRTDEQFF.

J is TRBJ2-3 and V is TRBV7-3; TRBD2 might be the D (5 bases). CDR1 is SGHTA, CDR2 FQGTGA, per germline. The CDR3 is 17 residues long. V dropped 5 bases and J dropped 3 bases, with 21 bases sitting between them. CDR3 protein: CASSRLPRGVSTDTQYF. The CDR3 region has the DNA TGTGCCAGCAGCCGTCTACCACGGGGAGTCAGTACAGATACGCAGTATTTT.

The chain is built from TRBV5-1 and TRBJ2-3, with TRBD2 matching over 11 bases. Unmatched junction bases numbered 3, after V lost 4 bases and J lost 2 bases. Germline CDR1 and CDR2: SGHRS and YFSETQ. CDR3 length: 15 residues. The CDR3 region is CASSPSGRNTDTQYF. CDR3 DNA sequence: TGCGCCAGCAGCCCTAGCGGGAGGAACACAGATACGCAGTATTTT.

The chain combines TRBV5-1 with TRBJ1-5; no clear D. The CDR3 length is 13 residues. Trimming took 3 bases from V and 7 from J, leaving 11 bases between them. The V gene's germline CDR1 is SGHRS and CDR2 YFSETQ. As DNA, the CDR3 is TGCGCCAGCAGCTCTGCAGGAAACCAGCCCCAGCATTTT. Its protein product is CASSSAGNQPQHF.

This chain connects TRBV29-1 to TRBJ2-2; tentative D call: TRBD1 (5 bases). The germline V gene encodes CDR1 SQVTM and CDR2 ANQGSEA. This CDR3 is built from 14 residues. Trimming cost V 6 bases and J 1 base, with 12 bases left between them. The CDR3 bases are TGCAGCGTCTTTGACAGACTGAACACCGGGGAGCTGTTTTTT. This sequence encodes CSVFDRLNTGELFF.

The chain combines TRBV29-1 with TRBJ2-7; 12 nucleotides match TRBD1. With V trimmed by 4 bases and J by 6 bases, 19 bases remained unmatched. Germline V lookup: CDR1 SQVTM, CDR2 ANQGSEA. The CDR3 contains 18 residues. This chain's CDR3 is CSVATNLRDRGHIGEQYF. The CDR3, as DNA: TGCAGCGTTGCTACTAACCTTCGGGACAGGGGGCACATAGGCGAGCAGTACTTC.

This clone was detected once. The V call is TRBV9, the J call TRBJ1-2; the match to TRBD1 covers 9 bases. Germline-derived CDR1 and CDR2 are SGDLS and YYNGEE. V was pared by 4 bases and J by 5 bases, with 9 bases of the junction left unmatched. The CDR3 length is 15 residues. CDR3 nucleotides: TGTGCCAGCAGCCTACGGGACAGGGATTCTTATGGCTACACCTTC. Protein sequence: CASSLRDRDSYGYTF.

V is TRBV2 and J is TRBJ1-2, with 8 bases that match TRBD1. Losses at the gene ends were 2 bases for V and 4 bases for J; bases not matched to a gene: 6. This CDR3 is 15 amino acids long. CDR1 SNHLY and CDR2 FYNNEI come from the germline V gene. CDR3 bases: TGTGCCAGCAGTGAAACGGGGACAGGCCCCTATGGCTACACCTTC. This translates into CASSETGTGPYGYTF.

The V call is TRBV19, the J call TRBJ2-7, with D tentatively TRBD2 (6 bases). The V gene's germline CDR1 is LNHDA and CDR2 SQIVND (reference sequence). This CDR3 has 13 amino acids. The germline V and J ends were trimmed by 10 bases and 0 bases, with 13 bases remaining between them. The CDR3 sequence: CAIGGGNSYEQYF. CDR3 in DNA: TGTGCCATCGGAGGAGGGAACTCCTACGAGCAGTACTTC.

The rearrangement joins TRBV5-5 to TRBJ1-5, with 7 positions matching TRBD1. CDR1 and CDR2 from the germline V gene are SGHKS and YYEKEE (reference sequence). The CDR3 loop spans 18 amino acids. V shed 1 base, J shed 0 bases, and the junction held 10 bases outside the gene matches. CDR3 amino acids: CASSLWDSTQNSNQPQHF. The CDR3 DNA follows: TGTGCCAGCAGCTTGTGGGACAGTACCCAGAATAGCAATCAGCCCCAGCATTTT.

This chain connects TRBV11-2 to TRBJ2-7; D gene uncertain. Germline loops: CDR1 SGHAT, CDR2 FQNNGV. This CDR3 spans 16 amino acids. V dropped 4 bases and J dropped 3 bases, with 19 bases sitting between them. CDR3 coding DNA: TGTGCCAGCAGCTCTATTGCCAAGGCTAGTAACTACGAGCAGTACTTC. It translates to CASSSIAKASNYEQYF. The variable domain in full, with the rest retrieved from reference TRBV11-2 and TRBJ2-7, is EAGVAQSPRYKIIEKRQSVAFWCNPISGHATLYWYQQILGQGPKLLIQFQNNGVVDDSQLPKDRFSAERLKGVDSTLKIQPAKLEDSAVYLCASSSIAKASNYEQYFGPGTRLTVT.

The chain has TRBV6-5 and TRBJ2-7, with 8 bases that match TRBD2. The CDR3 extends over 16 amino acids. V trimming: 0 bases; J trimming: 4 bases; junction bases outside the gene matches: 8. CDR1 is MNHEY and CDR2 is SVGAGI in the germline V gene. The CDR3 bases are TGTGCCAGCAGTTACTCGGAGGGACTAGTGGGTTACGAGCAGTACTTC. Translated, it gives CASSYSEGLVGYEQYF.

This clone is a singleton in its sample. The chain employs TRBV25-1 and TRBJ2-7, with no clear D. Deletions cut 2 bases from V and 4 bases from J, with 6 bases between. The CDR3 consists of 12 residues. The V gene's germline CDR1 is MGHDK and CDR2 SYGVNS. The CDR3 region is CASSENSYEQYF. CDR3 DNA: TGTGCCAGCAGTGAAAATAGTTACGAGCAGTACTTC.

The chain recombines TRBV6-5 with TRBJ1-1; no clear D gene. V was cut by 10 bases and J by 7 bases, with 13 bases left in between. The germline gives CDR1 MNHEY, CDR2 SVGAGI. The CDR3 runs 11 residues. The CDR3 bases are TGTGCCACTTCAACGGGAGGTGAAGCTTTCTTT. Translated: CATSTGGEAFF.

The chain uses TRBV18 and TRBJ2-7, with D uncertain. The CDR3 covers 12 residues. The ends were cut back, 0 bases at V and 8 bases at J, with 8 bases in the middle. Germline CDR1 KGHSH, CDR2 LQKENI. The chain's CDR3 is CASSPPSPQQYF. CDR3 coding DNA: TGTGCCAGCTCACCACCGAGCCCCCAGCAGTACTTC.

This clone was observed a few times. J is TRBJ1-3 and V is TRBV18; D is undetermined. Trimming removed 3 bases at V and 4 bases at J, with 7 bases between. The CDR3 is 13 residues long. Germline V gene data show CDR1 as KGHSH and CDR2 as LQKENI. The CDR3 loop reads CASSPGDGNTIYF. The CDR3 DNA reads TGTGCCAGCTCACCCGGAGACGGAAACACCATATATTTT.

Comment on this clone: The same CDR3 also results from other DNA sequences found in this sample. This chain links TRBV5-1 with TRBJ2-7; no clear D gene. The germline V and J ends were trimmed by 2 bases and 0 bases, with 6 bases remaining between them. The CDR3 totals 13 residues. The germline CDR1 and CDR2 sequences are SGHRS and YFSETQ. The CDR3 here is CASSFRSSYEQYF. In nucleotides, the CDR3 is TGCGCCAGCAGCTTTCGGAGCTCCTACGAGCAGTACTTC.

This clone was seen a handful of times. V gene TRBV19 combines with J gene TRBJ2-5; weak D call: TRBD1 (6 bases). This CDR3 has 15 residues. The V end lost 6 bases, the J end lost 5 bases, and 19 bases lay between the germline ends. Germline CDR1 LNHDA, CDR2 SQIVND (reference sequence). CDR3 region: CASSSSQGRMETQYF. In nucleotides, the CDR3 is TGTGCCAGTAGCTCCTCCCAGGGGCGCATGGAGACCCAGTACTTC.

The genes are TRBV10-3 and TRBJ2-7; no firm D call. The germline V and J ends were trimmed by 3 bases and 5 bases, with 5 bases remaining between them. The CDR3 loop spans 11 amino acids. CDR1 and CDR2 (germline): ENHRY, SYGVKD. CDR3 protein: CAISEYDEQYF. The DNA of the CDR3 is TGTGCCATCAGTGAATATGACGAGCAGTACTTC.

In this sample, this clone turned up a few times. This chain links TRBV5-1 with TRBJ1-3, with a weak D call TRBD1 (6 bases). The CDR3 has 15 amino acids. V lost 4 bases, J lost 3 bases, and 14 bases lay in between. The germline V gene has CDR1 SGHRS and CDR2 YFSETQ. The CDR3 here is CASSPRTERGNTIYF. The CDR3 DNA reads TGCGCCAGCAGCCCGCGGACAGAACGTGGAAACACCATATATTTT.

The rearrangement uses TRBV5-4 and TRBJ2-7; 7 nucleotides match TRBD1. The CDR3 spans 15 residues. The germline CDR1 and CDR2 sequences are SGHNT and YYREEE (reference sequence). V gave up 4 bases and J gave up 2 bases; unmatched junction bases: 9. The CDR3 DNA sequence: TGTGCCAGCAGCCTAGGGACAGCCTATCCCTACGAGCAGTACTTC. Translation: CASSLGTAYPYEQYF.

V usage is TRBV9 and J usage is TRBJ2-1, with a weak D call TRBD1 (5 bases). V gave up 4 bases and J gave up 5 bases, with 10 bases separating them. The germline CDR1 and CDR2 sequences are SGDLS and YYNGEE. This CDR3 comprises 13 residues. The CDR3 DNA follows: TGTGCCAGCAGCTCCCGGACAAACAATGAGCAGTTCTTC. Amino acid sequence: CASSSRTNNEQFF.